The 4 T cell receptor beta chains below were found in one sample sequenced in a study of CD8 T cells in Susac syndrome. A quantity of about 0.5 to 1 ug RNA underwent reverse transcription using random hexamers. TCRdb reprocessed the immunoSEQ multiplex PCR reads via MiXCR and lists one record per CDR3 protein. The repertoire includes approximately 190,000 distinct CDR3 sequences, 91% of them detected once, and around 0.085% sits in the top ten. The sample comprised CD4+ T cells from PBMCs. The receptor set was obtained from a human donor with Susac syndrome.

The genes are TRBV19 and TRBJ1-2, with 9 bases aligning to TRBD1. J gave up 6 bases and V 11 bases, and 10 bases lay outside the gene matches. The germline gives CDR1 LNHDA, CDR2 SQIVND (reference sequence). This CDR3 has 13 amino acids. The CDR3 loop is CAAYEQGAHGYTF. The CDR3 DNA reads TGTGCCGCCTACGAACAGGGGGCACATGGCTACACCTTC.

This chain uses TRBV30 with TRBJ2-5; D unclear. CDR3 size: 13 residues. Trimming removed 0 bases at V and 5 bases at J, with 10 bases between. The germline CDR1 and CDR2 sequences are GTSNPN and SVGIG (reference sequence). CDR3 sequence (DNA): TGTGCCTGGAGTGTACAAATGGAGGAGACCCAGTACTTC. Its translation is CAWSVQMEETQYF. The full variable domain, its missing parts supplied by reference TRBV30 and TRBJ2-5, is SQTIHQWPATLVQPVGSPLSLECTVEGTSNPNLYWYRQAAGRGLQLLFYSVGIGQISSEVPQNLSASRPQDRQFILSSKKLLLSDSGFYLCAWSVQMEETQYFGPGTRLLVL.

This clonotype was detected only once. The CDR3 region is CAWRLQGAETQYF. DNA of the CDR3: TGTGCCTGGAGACTACAGGGAGCCGAGACCCAGTACTTC. The chain recombines TRBV30 with TRBJ2-5, with D possibly being TRBD1 (6 bases). The CDR3 loop spans 13 amino acids. Germline CDR1 reads GTSNPN; CDR2 reads SVGIG (reference sequence). V was trimmed by 3 bases and J by 5 bases, leaving 13 bases between them.

The V and J genes are TRBV5-6 and TRBJ2-3; unclear D gene. V was cut by 2 bases and J by 0 bases, with 10 bases left in between. This CDR3 is built from 15 residues. Germline V gene sequence: CDR1 SGHDT, CDR2 YYEEEE. The CDR3 DNA follows: TGTGCCAGCAGCTTTCAACATTCAAGCACAGATACGCAGTATTTT. As protein: CASSFQHSSTDTQYF.